The rows below give T cell receptor beta chains drawn from one sample of a study of technical replicates of blood from a handful of donors. The protocol was immunoSEQ multiplex PCR, while the TCRdb copy is restricted to in-frame clones and leaves out a portion. The table includes about 80,000 clones, around 90% detected once. The sample comprised T cells isolated from PBMCs. The receptors stem from a human donor in good health. Both conserved end residues are part of each CDR3. Only part of the rows carry a size: once, few, many, or a class if the clone is expanded.

v_call,clone_size,cdr3_aa
TRBV29-1,NA,CSVVRQDNYGYTF
TRBV19,NA,CASSTGLEGYEQYF
TRBV30,NA,CAWSTGGPYNEQFF
TRBV28,NA,CASSSDRAGNQPQHF
TRBV4-3,NA,CASSRTGGDTQYF
TRBV5-1,NA,CASSVQNEAFF
TRBV6-1,NA,CASSTGLLNTEAFF
TRBV5-1,NA,CASSREGLANGELFF
TRBV13,NA,CASSARTGGSYEQYF
TRBV25-1,once,CASSKAGAYEQYF
TRBV19,NA,CATKTGYTGELFF
TRBV4-1,NA,CASSQPSGTSGRFRYF
TRBV27,NA,CASSPGTGYYTEAFF
TRBV11-2,NA,CASSLTAGGETQYF
TRBV4-2,once,CASSQDLRDTGELFF
TRBV11-2,NA,CASSLGPGGPYETQYF
TRBV6-6,NA,CASSYSSTEGGYTF
TRBV4-3,NA,CASSQDTFGTGVWIGDEQYF
TRBV11-3,NA,CASSFPFGGRDEQYF
TRBV28,NA,CASSLPSTGEFLDTQYF
TRBV7-3,NA,CASSLIRRGRSYEQYF
TRBV7-2,NA,CASSLAGVETQYF
TRBV28,NA,CASTLPPGQGSKAQYF
TRBV28,NA,CASSSGGWSGNTIYF
TRBV19,NA,CASSVGTTAYNEQFF
TRBV27,few,CASSRTGSEAFF
TRBV7-3,NA,CASSTNPSGTGGYNSTGYTF
TRBV5-6,NA,CASNFGEGLYYGYTF
TRBV25-1,NA,CASSEYGGIETQYF
TRBV15,few,CATSRVTGGYGYTF
TRBV29-1,NA,CSVEDADRVLSTDTQYF
TRBV7-3,few,CASSLNSWAWRTF
TRBV19,NA,CASSISSGLYNEQFF
TRBV2,once,CASNRLAGGPDSNEQFF
TRBV29-1,NA,CSVGGGYYNEQFF
TRBV11-1,NA,CASSLLAGTGANVLTF
TRBV2,NA,CASSEAGVAGGYGANVLTF
TRBV7-2,NA,CASSQAPYTDTQYF
TRBV20-1,NA,CSASFDSEYF
TRBV4-1,NA,CASSQEQGRWGDTEAFF
TRBV7-8,NA,CASSPRQGGSYEQYF
TRBV4-1,NA,CASSRTGTGANVLTF
TRBV5-1,NA,CASGLSNTEAFF
TRBV7-9,NA,CASRLTSGRADEQYF
TRBV5-1,NA,CASSLGLLRGLAGTGELFF
TRBV20-1,NA,CSARDIGYTF
TRBV6-1,NA,CASNIRTGGLYEQYF
TRBV9,NA,CASSVGTGVGEKLFF
TRBV7-8,NA,CASSLDLRDRGPYNQPQHF
TRBV7-9,NA,CASSGHSISYEQYF